Sequencing of this T cell receptor (beta chain) was carried out in a study of T cell changes during pregnancy in multiple sclerosis. Clones were sequenced by immunoSEQ multiplex PCR, and TCRdb holds only the in-frame ones, with some missing. The sample records more than 95,000 clones, about 90% being singletons. This TCR was sampled from a female donor with multiple sclerosis, enrolled in a pregnancy study. The sample consisted of peripheral blood, taken after pregnancy.

This CDR3 reads CASSSQGEPQHF. The CDR3 DNA sequence: TGTGCCAGCAGCTCTCAAGGGGAGCCCCAGCATTTT. The genes are TRBV5-8 and TRBJ1-5; maybe TRBD1 (5 bases). Trimming pared 3 bases from V and 8 bases from J, leaving 9 bases between. The germline CDR1 and CDR2 sequences are SGHTS and YDEGEE. The CDR3 runs to 12 residues.